The present T cell receptor beta chain was sequenced within a study of blood T cell repertoires in COVID-19. At the level of the study: Samples came from the United States, Italy and Spain, spanning acute and convalescent COVID-19. T cells, B-cell-depleted T cells, or PBMCs supplied cDNA or gDNA.

Per the study methods: How many nucleated cells were present was estimated from reference gene primer amplification. The method was immunoSEQ multiplex PCR; TCRdb's version includes in-frame clones alone and lacks a portion of them. Clone size and V and J calls were adopted from that table, with D and trimming inferred from the DNA. The repertoire has roughly 30,000 clones, roughly 93% of them found once; the top ten carry approximately 4.7%. From germline, CDR1 is PRHDT and CDR2 FYEKMQ (reference sequence). V lost 0 bases and J lost 10; bases outside the gene matches: 8. The CDR3 covers 15 residues.

V is TRBV13 and J is TRBJ1-4; 7 bases match TRBD1. Sequencing was carried out using peripheral blood. The TCR sequence derives from a human donor in a cohort sampled during active COVID-19. The CDR3 region is CASSLGRQGGRKLFF. DNA for the CDR3: TGTGCCAGCAGCTTAGGCCGGCAGGGGGGACGAAAACTGTTTTTT.